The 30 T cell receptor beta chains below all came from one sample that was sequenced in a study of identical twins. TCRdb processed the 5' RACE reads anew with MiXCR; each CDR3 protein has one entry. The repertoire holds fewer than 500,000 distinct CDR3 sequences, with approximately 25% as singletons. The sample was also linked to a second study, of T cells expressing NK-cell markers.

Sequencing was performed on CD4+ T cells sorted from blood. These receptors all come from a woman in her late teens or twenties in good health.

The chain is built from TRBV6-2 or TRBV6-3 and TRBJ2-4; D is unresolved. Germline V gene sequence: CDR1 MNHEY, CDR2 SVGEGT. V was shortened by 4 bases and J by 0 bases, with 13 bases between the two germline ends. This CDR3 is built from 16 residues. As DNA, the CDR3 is TGTGCCAGCAGTTCCGCCCGTTACATAGCCAAAAACATTCAGTACTTC. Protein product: CASSSARYIAKNIQYF.

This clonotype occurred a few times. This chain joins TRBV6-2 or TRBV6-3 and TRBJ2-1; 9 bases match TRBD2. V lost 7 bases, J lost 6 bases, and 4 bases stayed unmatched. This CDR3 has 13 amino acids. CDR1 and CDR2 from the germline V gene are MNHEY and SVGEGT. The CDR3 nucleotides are TGTGCCAGCACCCTAGCGGGGATCAATGAGCAGTTCTTC. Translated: CASTLAGINEQFF.

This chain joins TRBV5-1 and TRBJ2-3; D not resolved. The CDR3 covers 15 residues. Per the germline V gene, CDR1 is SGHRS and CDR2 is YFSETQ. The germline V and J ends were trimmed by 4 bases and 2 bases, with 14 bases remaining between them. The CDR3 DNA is TGCGCCAGCAGCAGCATTGGGTTCCCCACAGATACGCAGTATTTT. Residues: CASSSIGFPTDTQYF.

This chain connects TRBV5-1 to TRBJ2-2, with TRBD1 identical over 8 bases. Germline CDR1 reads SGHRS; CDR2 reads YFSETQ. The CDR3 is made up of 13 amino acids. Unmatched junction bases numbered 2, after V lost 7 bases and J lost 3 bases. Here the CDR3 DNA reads TGCGCCAGCGGACAGGGTTACACCGGGGAGCTGTTTTTT. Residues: CASGQGYTGELFF.

This CDR3 reads CAISERGLGSGYEQYF. The CDR3 DNA is TGTGCCATCAGTGAGCGAGGCTTAGGTAGCGGATACGAGCAGTACTTC. The chain is built from TRBV10-3 and TRBJ2-7, with a tentative D call TRBD2 (6 bases). The CDR3 contains 16 residues. The ends were cut back, 2 bases at V and 4 bases at J, with 18 bases in the middle. Germline loops: CDR1 ENHRY, CDR2 SYGVKD.

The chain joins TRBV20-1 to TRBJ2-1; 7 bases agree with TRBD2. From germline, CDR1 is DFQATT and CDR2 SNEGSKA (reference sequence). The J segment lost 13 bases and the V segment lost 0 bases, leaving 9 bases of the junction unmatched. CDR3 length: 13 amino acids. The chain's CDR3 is CSARDTAGDRQFF. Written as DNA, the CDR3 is TGCAGTGCTAGAGATACCGCGGGAGACCGTCAGTTCTTC.

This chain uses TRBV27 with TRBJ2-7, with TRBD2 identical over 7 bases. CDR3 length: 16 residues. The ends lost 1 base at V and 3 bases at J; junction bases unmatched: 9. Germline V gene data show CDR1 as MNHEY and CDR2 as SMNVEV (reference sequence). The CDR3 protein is CASSLFSREVYYEQYF. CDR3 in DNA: TGTGCCAGCAGTTTATTCTCTCGGGAGGTCTACTACGAGCAGTACTTC.

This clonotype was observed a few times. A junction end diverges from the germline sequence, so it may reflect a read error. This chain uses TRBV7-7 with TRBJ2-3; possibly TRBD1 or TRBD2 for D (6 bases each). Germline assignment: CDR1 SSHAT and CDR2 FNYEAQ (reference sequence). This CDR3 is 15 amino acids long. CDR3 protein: CASSPWGAGTDTQYF. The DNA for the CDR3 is TGTGCTAGCAGCCCCTGGGGGGCCGGCACAGATACGCAGTATTTT.

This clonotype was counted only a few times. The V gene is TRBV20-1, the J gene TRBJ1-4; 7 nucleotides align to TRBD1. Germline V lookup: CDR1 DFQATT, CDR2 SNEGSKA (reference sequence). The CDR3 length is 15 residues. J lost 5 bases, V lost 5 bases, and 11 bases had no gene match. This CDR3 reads CSAGRTGRINEKLFF. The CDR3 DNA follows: TGCAGTGCTGGCCGGACAGGCCGCATAAATGAAAAACTGTTTTTT.

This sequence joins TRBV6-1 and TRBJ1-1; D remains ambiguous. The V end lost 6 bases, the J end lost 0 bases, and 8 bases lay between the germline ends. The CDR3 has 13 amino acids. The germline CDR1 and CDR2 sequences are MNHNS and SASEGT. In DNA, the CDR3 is TGTGCCAGCAGGACATCGGTGAACACTGAAGCTTTCTTT. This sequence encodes CASRTSVNTEAFF.

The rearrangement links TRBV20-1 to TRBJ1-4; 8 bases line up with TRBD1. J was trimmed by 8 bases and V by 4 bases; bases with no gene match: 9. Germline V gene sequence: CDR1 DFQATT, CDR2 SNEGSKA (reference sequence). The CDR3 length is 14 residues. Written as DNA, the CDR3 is TGCAGTGCTAAGGCGGGGACAGGTCTGGAAAAACTGTTTTTT. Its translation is CSAKAGTGLEKLFF.

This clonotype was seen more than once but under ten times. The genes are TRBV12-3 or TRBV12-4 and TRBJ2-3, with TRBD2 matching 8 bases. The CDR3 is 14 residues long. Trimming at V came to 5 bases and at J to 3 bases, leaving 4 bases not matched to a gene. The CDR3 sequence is CASSDTGGTDTQYF. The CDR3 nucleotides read TGTGCCAGCAGTGACACGGGAGGGACAGATACGCAGTATTTT.

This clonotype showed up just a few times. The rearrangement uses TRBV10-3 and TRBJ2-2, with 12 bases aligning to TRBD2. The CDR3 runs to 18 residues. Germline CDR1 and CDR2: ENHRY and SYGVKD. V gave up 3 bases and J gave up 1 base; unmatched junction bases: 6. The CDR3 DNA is TGTGCCATCAGTGAATCCCTGACTAGCGGGAGGAACACCGGGGAGCTGTTTTTT. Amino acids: CAISESLTSGRNTGELFF.

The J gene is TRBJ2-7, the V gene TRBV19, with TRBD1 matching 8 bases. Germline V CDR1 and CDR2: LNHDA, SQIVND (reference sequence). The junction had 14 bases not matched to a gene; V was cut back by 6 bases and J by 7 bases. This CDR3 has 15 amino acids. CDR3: CASSHQRTGIREQYF. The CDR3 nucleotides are TGTGCCAGTAGCCACCAGAGGACAGGGATTCGGGAGCAGTACTTC.

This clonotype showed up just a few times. The CDR3 nucleotides read TGTGCCACCAGCAGACTCGACAGGGATGAAAAACTGTTTTTT. Translated: CATSRLDRDEKLFF. The rearrangement joins TRBV15 to TRBJ1-4; 7 nucleotides align to TRBD1. The CDR3 is 14 amino acids. The germline V gene has CDR1 LNHNV and CDR2 YYDKDF (reference sequence). V lost 2 bases to trimming and J lost 6 bases; unmatched junction nucleotides: 3.

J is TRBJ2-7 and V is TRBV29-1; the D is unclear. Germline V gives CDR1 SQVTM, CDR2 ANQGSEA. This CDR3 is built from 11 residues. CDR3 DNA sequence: TGCAGTGTGGCCAGATCCTACGAGCAGTACTTC. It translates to CSVARSYEQYF.

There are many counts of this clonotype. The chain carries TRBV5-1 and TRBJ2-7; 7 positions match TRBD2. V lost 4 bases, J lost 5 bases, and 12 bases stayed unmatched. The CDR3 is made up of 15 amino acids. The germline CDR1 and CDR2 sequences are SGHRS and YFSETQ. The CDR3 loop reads CASSLSGGAADEQYF. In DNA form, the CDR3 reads TGCGCCAGCAGCCTTTCGGGAGGAGCGGCGGACGAGCAGTACTTC.

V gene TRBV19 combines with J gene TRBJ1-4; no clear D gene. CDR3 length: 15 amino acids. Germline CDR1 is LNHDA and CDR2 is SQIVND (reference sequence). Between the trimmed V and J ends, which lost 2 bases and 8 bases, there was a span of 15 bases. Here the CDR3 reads CASSIKIGRWEKLFF. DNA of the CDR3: TGTGCCAGTAGTATAAAAATCGGAAGGTGGGAAAAACTGTTTTTT.

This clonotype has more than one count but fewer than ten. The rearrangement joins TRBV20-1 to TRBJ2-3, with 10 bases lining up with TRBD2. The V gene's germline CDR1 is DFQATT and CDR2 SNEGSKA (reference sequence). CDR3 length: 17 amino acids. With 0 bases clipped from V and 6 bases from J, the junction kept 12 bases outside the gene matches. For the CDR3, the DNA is TGCAGTGCTAGAGATCGCCTAGCGGGAGTCCGTTGGGATACGCAGTATTTT. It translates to CSARDRLAGVRWDTQYF.

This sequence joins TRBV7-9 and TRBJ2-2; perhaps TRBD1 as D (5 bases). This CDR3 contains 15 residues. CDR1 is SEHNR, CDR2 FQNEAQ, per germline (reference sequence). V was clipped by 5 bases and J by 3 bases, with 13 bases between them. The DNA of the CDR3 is TGTGCCAGCAGCCCCGTCGGACAATACACCGGGGAGCTGTTTTTT. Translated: CASSPVGQYTGELFF. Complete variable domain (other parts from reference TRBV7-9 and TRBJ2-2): DTGVSQNPRHKITKRGQNVTFRCDPISEHNRLYWYRQTLGQGPEFLTYFQNEAQLEKSRLLSDRFSAERPKGSFSTLEIQRTEQGDSAMYLCASSPVGQYTGELFFGEGSRLTVL.

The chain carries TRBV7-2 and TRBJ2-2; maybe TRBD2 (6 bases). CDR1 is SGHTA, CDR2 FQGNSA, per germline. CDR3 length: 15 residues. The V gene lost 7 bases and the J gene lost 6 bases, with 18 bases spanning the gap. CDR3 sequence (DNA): TGTGCCAGCACCCAACGCGGGACTTCATCCGGGGAGCTGTTTTTT. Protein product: CASTQRGTSSGELFF.

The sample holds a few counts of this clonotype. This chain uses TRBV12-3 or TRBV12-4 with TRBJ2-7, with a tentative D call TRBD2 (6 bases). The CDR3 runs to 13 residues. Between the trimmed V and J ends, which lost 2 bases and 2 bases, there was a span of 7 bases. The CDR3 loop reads CASSLWGAYEQYF. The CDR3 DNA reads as TGTGCCAGCAGTTTATGGGGGGCCTACGAGCAGTACTTC.

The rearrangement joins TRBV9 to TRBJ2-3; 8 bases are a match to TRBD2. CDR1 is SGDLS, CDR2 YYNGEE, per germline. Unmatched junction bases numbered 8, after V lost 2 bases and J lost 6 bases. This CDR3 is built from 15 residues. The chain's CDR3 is CASSVQAGDGDTQYF. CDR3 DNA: TGTGCCAGCAGCGTCCAAGCGGGAGACGGGGATACGCAGTATTTT.

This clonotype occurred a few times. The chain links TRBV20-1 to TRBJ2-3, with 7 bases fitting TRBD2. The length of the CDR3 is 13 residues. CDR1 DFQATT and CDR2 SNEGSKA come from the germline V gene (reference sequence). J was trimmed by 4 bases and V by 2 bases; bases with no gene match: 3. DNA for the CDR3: TGCAGTGCTAGAAGCGGGGCCGCAGATACGCAGTATTTT. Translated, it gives CSARSGAADTQYF.

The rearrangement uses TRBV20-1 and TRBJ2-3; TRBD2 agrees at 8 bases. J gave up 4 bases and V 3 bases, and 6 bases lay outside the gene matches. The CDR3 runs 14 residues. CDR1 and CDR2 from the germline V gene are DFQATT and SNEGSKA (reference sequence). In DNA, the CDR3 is TGCAGTGCTAGCGGGCCGGGGGGGCCAGATACGCAGTATTTT. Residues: CSASGPGGPDTQYF.

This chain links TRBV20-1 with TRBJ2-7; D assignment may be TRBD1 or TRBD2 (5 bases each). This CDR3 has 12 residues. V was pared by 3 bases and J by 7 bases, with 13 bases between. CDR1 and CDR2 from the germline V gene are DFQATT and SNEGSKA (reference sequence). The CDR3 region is CSARRGPGEQYF. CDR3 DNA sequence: TGCAGTGCTAGGAGGGGACCAGGAGAGCAGTACTTC.

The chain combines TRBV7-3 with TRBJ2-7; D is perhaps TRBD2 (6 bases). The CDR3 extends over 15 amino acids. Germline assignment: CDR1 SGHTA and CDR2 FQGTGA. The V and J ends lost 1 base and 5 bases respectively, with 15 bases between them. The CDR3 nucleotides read TGTGCCAGCAGCTTAATGGGCCTCGGGGGAAACGAGCAGTACTTC. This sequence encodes CASSLMGLGGNEQYF.

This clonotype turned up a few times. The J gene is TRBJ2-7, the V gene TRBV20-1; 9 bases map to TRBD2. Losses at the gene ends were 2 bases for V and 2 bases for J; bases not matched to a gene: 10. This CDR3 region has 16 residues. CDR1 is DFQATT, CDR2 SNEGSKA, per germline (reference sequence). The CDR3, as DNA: TGCAGTGCTAGAAGTCTCGGACTAGCGCGGCCCTACGAGCAGTACTTC. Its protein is CSARSLGLARPYEQYF.

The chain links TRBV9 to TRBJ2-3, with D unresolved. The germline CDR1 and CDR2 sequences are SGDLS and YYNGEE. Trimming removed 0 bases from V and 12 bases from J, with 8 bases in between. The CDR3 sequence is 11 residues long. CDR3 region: CASSVDQEQYF. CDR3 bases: TGTGCCAGCAGCGTAGATCAAGAACAGTATTTT.

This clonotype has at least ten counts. CDR3: CSVGAGNQPQHF. The DNA for the CDR3 is TGCAGCGTTGGGGCAGGGAATCAGCCCCAGCATTTT. The chain links TRBV29-1 to TRBJ1-5; D may be TRBD1 (5 bases). This CDR3 contains 12 residues. Per the germline V gene, CDR1 is SQVTM and CDR2 is ANQGSEA. V lost 4 bases and J lost 4, with 8 bases in between.